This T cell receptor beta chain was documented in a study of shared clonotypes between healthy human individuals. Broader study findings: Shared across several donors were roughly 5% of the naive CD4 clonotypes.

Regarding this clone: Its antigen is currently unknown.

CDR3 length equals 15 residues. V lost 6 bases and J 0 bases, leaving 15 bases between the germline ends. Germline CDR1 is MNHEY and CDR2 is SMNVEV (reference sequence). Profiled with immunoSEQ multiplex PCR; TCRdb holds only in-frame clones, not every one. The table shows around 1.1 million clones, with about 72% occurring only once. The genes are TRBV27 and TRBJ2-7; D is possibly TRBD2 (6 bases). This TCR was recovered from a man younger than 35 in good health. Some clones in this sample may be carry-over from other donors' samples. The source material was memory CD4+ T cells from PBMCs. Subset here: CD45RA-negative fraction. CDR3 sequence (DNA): TGTGCCAGCAGATTAAGCGGGTTGAGCTCCTACGAGCAGTACTTC. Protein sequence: CASRLSGLSSYEQYF.